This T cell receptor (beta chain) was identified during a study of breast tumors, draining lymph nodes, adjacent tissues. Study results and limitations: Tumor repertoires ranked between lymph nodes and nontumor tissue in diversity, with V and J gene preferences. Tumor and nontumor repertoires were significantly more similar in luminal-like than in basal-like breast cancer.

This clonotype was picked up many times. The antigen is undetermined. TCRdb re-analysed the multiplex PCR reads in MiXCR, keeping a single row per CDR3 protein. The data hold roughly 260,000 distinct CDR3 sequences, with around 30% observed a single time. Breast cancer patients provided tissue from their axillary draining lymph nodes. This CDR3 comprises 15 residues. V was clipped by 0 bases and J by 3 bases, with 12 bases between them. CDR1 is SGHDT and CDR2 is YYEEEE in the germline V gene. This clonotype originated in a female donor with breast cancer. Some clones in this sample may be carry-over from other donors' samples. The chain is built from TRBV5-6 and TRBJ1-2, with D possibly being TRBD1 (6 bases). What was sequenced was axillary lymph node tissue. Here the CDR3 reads CASSLVVTGDYGYTF. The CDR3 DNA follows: TGTGCCAGCAGCTTGGTCGTGACAGGAGACTATGGCTACACCTTC.